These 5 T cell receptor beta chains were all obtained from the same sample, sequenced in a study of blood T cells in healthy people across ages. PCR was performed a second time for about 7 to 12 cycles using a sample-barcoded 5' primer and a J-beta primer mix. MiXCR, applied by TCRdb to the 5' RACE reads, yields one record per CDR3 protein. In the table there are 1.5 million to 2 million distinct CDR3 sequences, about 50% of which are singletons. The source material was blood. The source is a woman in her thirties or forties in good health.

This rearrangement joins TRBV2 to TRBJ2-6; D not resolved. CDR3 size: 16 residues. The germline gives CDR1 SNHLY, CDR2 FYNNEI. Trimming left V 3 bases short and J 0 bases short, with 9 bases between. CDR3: CASSDPHDSGANVLTF. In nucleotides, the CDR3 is TGTGCCAGCAGTGACCCGCACGACTCTGGGGCCAACGTCCTGACTTTC.

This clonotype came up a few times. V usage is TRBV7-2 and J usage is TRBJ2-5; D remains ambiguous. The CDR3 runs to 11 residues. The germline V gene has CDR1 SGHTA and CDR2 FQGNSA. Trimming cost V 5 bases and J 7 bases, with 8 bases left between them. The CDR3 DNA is TGTGCCAGCAGCCCACTTCCGACCCAGTACTTC. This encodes CASSPLPTQYF.

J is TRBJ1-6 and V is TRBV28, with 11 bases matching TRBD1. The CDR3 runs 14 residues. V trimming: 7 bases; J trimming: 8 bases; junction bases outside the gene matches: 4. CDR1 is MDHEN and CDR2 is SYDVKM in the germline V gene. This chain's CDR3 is CASTRTGGYSPLHF. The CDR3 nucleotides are TGTGCCAGCACCAGGACAGGGGGCTATTCACCCCTCCACTTT.

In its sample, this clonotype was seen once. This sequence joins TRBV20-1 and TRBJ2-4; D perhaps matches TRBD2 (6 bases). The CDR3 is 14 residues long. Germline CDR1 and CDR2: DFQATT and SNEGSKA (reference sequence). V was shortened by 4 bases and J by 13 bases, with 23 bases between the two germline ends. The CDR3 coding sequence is TGCAGTGCTATGGGCGGGGAGGCAGGTTGGGAGCAGTACTTC. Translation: CSAMGGEAGWEQYF.

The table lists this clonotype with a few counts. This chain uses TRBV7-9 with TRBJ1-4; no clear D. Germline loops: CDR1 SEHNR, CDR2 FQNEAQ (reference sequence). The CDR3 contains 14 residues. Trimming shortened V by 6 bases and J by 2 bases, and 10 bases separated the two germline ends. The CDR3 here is CASRAGGTNEKLFF. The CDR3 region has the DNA TGTGCCAGCAGGGCAGGAGGCACTAATGAAAAACTGTTTTTT.